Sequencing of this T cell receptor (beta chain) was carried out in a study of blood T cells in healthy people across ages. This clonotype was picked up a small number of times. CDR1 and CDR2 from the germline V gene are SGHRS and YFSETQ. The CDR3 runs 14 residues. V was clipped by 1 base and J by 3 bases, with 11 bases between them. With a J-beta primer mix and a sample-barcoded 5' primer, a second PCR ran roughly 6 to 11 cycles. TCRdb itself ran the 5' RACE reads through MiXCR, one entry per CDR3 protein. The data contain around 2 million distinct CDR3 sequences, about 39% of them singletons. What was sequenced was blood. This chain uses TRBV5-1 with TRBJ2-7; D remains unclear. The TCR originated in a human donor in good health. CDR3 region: CASSLHKNFYEQYF. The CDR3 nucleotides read TGCGCCAGCAGCTTGCACAAGAATTTCTACGAGCAGTACTTC.